This TCR beta chain was sequenced during a study of cytomegalovirus exposure and HLA in healthy donors. Study background: From donors who were HLA-typed, an early data release held around 80 million unique TCRs.

In the case of this clone: What it recognizes is unknown.

These donors counted as nominally healthy when sampled, but unrecorded immune exposures were likely. The study ran its PCR with 60 Vbeta and 13 Jbeta primers. Clones were read by immunoSEQ multiplex PCR, and TCRdb kept only the in-frame ones, dropping some. The profile shows fewer than 250,000 clones, 65% to 80% of them singletons. V was pared by 5 bases and J by 10 bases, with 17 bases between. From germline, CDR1 is SGHTA and CDR2 FQGTGA. CDR3 length equals 13 residues. Findings and caveats of the study: A later analysis by the authors found several of the most significant clusters apparently linked to common viral pathogens. Confirmation was obtained in vitro that three CMV-associated chains are specific for CMV antigens.

The gene calls are TRBV7-3 and TRBJ1-2, with a weak D call TRBD1 (6 bases). Specimen: PBMCs. The origin of this receptor is a girl aged 2 to 10 in good health and CMV-seronegative. The CDR3 bases are TGTGCCAGCAGCCCGACCTTCGGACAGCCCTACACCTTC. It specifies CASSPTFGQPYTF.